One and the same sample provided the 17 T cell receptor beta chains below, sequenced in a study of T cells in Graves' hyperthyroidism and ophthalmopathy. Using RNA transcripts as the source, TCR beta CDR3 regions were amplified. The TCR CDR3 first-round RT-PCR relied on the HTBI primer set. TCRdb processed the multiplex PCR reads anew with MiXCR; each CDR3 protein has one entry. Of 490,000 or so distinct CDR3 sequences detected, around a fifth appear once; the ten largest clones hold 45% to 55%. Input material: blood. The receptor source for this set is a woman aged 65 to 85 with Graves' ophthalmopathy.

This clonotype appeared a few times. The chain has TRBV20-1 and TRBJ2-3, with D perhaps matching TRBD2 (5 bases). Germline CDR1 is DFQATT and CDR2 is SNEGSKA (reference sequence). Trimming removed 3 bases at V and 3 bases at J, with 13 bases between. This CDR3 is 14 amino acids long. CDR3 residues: CSASPQLVTDTQYF. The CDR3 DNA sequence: TGCAGTGCTAGCCCCCAACTAGTGACAGATACGCAGTATTTT.

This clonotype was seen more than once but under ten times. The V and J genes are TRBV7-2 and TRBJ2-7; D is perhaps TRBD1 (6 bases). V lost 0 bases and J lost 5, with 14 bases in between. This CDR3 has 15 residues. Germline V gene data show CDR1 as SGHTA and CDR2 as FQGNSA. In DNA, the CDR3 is TGTGCCAGCAGCTTAGCTCAGCAAGGGGGTAACGAGCAGTACTTC. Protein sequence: CASSLAQQGGNEQYF.

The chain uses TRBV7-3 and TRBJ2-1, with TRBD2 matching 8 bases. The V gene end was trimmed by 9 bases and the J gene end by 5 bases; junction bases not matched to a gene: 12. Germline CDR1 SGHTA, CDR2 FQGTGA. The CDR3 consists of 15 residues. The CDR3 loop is CASSLSAGANNEQFF. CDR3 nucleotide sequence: TGTGCCAGTAGTCTCTCAGCGGGAGCTAACAATGAGCAGTTCTTC.

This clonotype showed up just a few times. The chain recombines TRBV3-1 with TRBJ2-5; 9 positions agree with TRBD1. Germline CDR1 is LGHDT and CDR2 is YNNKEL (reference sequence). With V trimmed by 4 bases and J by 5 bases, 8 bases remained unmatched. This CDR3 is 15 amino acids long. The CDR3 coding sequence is TGTGCCAGCAGCCCCTTGACAGGGGGGAGGGAGACCCAGTACTTC. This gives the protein CASSPLTGGRETQYF.

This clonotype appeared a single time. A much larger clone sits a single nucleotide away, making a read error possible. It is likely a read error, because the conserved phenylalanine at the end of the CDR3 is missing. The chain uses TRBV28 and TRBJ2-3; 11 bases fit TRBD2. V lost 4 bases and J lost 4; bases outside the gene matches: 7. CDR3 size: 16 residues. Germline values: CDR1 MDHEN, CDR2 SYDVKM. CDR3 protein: CASSYTSGSSADTQYV. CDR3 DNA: TGTGCCAGCAGTTATACTAGCGGGAGTTCAGCAGATACGCAGTATGTT.

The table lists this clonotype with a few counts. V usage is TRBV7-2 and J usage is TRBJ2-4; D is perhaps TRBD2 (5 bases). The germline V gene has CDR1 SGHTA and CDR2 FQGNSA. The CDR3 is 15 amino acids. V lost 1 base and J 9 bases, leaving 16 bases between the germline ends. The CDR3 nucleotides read TGTGCCAGCAGCTTAGAGGGTCGGGGAAAGAGCATTCAGTACTTC. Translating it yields CASSLEGRGKSIQYF.

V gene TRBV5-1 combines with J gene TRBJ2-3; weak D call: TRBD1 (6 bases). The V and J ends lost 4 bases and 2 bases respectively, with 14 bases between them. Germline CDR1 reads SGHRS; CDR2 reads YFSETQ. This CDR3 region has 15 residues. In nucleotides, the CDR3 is TGCGCCAGCAGCCTGGGGGCGGCAACCACAGATACGCAGTATTTT. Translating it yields CASSLGAATTDTQYF.

CDR3 sequence (DNA): TGCGCCAGCAGCATTCAACCTTCGGGCACCGGGGAGCTGTTTTTT. Translating gives CASSIQPSGTGELFF. The chain combines TRBV5-1 with TRBJ2-2; the D is unclear. V dropped 4 bases and J dropped 4 bases, with 14 bases sitting between them. This CDR3 comprises 15 residues. In germline, CDR1 is SGHRS, CDR2 YFSETQ.

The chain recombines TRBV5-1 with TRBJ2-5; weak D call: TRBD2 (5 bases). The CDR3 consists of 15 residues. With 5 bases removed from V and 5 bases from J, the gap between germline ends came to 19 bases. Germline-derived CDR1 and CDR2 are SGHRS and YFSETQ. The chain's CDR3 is CASSYDGRGKETQYF. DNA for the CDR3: TGCGCCAGCAGTTACGACGGGCGAGGGAAGGAGACCCAGTACTTC. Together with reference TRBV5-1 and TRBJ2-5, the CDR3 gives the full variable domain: KAGVTQTPRYLIKTRGQQVTLSCSPISGHRSVSWYQQTPGQGLQFLFEYFSETQRNKGNFPGRFSGRQFSNSRSEMNVSTLELGDSALYLCASSYDGRGKETQYFGPGTRLLVL.

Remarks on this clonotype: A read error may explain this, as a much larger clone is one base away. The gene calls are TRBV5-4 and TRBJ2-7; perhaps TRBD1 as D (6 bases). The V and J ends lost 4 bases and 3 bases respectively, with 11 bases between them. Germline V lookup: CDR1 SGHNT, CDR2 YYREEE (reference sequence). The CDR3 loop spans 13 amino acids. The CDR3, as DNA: TGTGCCAGCAGCCCCGGGACAAACTACGAGCAGTACTTC. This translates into CASSPGTNYEQYF.

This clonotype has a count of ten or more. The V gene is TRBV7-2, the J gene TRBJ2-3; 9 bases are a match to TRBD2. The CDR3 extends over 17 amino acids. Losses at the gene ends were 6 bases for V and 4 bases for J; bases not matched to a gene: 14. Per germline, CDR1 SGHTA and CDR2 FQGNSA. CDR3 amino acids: CASSLLGGRGVPDTQYF. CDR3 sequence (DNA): TGTGCCAGCAGTCTCTTGGGCGGGAGGGGGGTTCCAGATACGCAGTATTTT. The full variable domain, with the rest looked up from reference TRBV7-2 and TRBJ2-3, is GAGVSQSPSNKVTEKGKDVELRCDPISGHTALYWYRQSLGQGLEFLIYFQGNSAPDKSGLPSDRFSAERTGGSVSTLTIQRTQQEDSAVYLCASSLLGGRGVPDTQYFGPGTRLTVL.

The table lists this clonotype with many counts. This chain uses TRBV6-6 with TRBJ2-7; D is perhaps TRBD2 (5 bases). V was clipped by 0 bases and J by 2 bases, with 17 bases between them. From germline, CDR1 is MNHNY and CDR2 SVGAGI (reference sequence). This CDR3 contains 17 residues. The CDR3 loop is CASSYSHSIARTYEQYF. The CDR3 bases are TGTGCCAGCAGTTACTCCCACAGTATAGCGAGGACCTACGAGCAGTACTTC.

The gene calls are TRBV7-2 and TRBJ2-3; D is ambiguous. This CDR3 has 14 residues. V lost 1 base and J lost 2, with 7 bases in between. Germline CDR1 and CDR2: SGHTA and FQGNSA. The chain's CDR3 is CASSLGFNTDTQYF. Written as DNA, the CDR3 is TGTGCCAGCAGCTTAGGGTTTAACACAGATACGCAGTATTTT.

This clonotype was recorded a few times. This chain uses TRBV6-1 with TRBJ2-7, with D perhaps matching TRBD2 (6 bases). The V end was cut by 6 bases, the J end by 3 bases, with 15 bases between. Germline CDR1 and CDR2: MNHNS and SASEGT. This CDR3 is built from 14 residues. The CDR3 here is CASSYRVADYEQYF. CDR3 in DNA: TGTGCCAGCAGCTACCGGGTAGCGGACTACGAGCAGTACTTC.

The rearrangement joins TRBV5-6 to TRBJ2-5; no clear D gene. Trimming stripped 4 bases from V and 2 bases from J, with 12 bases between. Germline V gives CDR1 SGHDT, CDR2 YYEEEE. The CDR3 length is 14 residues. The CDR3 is CASSGRLLQETQYF. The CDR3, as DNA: TGTGCCAGCAGCGGGCGGCTACTACAAGAGACCCAGTACTTC.

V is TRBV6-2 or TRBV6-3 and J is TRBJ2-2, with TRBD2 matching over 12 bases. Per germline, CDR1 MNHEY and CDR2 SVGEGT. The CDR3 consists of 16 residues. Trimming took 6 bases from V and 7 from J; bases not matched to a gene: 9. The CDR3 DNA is TGTGCCAGCAGCCGTCAACTAGCGGGAGGTATCGGGGAGCTGTTTTTT. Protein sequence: CASSRQLAGGIGELFF.

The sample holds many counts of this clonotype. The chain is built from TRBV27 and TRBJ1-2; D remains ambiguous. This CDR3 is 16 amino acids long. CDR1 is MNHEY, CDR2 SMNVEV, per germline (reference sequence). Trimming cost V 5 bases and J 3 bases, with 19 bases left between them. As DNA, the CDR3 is TGTGCCAGCAGTCCTCTCGCGGGTGGCAAATACTATGGCTACACCTTC. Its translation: CASSPLAGGKYYGYTF.